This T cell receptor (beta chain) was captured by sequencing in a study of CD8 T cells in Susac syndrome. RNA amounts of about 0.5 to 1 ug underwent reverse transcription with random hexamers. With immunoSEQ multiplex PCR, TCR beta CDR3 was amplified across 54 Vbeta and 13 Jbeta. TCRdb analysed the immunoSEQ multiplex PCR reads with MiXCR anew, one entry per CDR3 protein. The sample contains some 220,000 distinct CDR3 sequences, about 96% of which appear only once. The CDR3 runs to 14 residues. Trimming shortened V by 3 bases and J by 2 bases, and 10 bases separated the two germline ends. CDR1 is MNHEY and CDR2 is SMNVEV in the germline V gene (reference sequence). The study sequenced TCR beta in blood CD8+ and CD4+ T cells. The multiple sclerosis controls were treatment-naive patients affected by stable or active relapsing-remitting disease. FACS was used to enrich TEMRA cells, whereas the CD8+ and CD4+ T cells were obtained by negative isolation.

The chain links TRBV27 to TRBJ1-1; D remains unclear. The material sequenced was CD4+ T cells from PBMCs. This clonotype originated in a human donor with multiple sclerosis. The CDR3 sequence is CASSFRVANTEAFF. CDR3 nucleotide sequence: TGTGCCAGCAGTTTTAGGGTAGCAAACACTGAAGCTTTCTTT.